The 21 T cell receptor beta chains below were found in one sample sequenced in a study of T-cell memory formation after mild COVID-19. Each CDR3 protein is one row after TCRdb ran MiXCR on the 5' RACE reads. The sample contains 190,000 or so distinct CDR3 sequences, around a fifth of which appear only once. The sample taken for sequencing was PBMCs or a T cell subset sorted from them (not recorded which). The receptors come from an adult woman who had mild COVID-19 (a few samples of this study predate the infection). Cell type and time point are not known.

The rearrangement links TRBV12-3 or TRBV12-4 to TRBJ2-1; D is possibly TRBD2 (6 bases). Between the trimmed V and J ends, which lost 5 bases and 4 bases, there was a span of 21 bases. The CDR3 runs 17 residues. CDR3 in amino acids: CASSASSAHVIYNEQFF. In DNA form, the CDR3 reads TGTGCCAGCAGTGCATCTAGCGCCCATGTAATATACAATGAGCAGTTCTTC.

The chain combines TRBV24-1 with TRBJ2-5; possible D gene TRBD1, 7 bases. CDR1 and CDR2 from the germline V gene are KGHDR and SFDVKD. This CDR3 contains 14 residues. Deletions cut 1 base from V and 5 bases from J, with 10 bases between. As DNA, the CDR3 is TGTGCCACCAGTGATTTCCAGGGGGGCGAGACCCAGTACTTC. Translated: CATSDFQGGETQYF.

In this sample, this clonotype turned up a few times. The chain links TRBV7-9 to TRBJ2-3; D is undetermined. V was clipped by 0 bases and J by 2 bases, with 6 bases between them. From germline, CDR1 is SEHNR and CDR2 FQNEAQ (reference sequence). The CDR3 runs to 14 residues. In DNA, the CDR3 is TGTGCCAGCAGCTTAGCGGGGAACACAGATACGCAGTATTTT. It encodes CASSLAGNTDTQYF.

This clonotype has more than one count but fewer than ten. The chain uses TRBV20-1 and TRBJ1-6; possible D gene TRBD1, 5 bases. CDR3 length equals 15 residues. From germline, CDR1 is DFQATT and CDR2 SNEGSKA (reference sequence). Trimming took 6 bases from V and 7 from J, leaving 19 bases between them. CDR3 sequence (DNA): TGCAGTGCAACACTGAAGGGGATTTCCAATTCACCCCTCCACTTT. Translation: CSATLKGISNSPLHF.

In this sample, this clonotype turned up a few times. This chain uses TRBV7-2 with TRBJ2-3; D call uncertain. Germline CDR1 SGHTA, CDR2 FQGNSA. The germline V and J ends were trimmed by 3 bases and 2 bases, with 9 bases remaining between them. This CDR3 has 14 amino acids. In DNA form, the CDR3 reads TGTGCCAGCAGCTTCTCCAGTCTCACAGATACGCAGTATTTT. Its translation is CASSFSSLTDTQYF.

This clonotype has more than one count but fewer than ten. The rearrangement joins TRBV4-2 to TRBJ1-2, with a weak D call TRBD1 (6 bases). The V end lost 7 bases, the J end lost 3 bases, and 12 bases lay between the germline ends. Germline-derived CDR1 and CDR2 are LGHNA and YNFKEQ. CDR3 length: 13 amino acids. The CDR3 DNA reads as TGTGCCAGCACCAAGGGGGGGGACTATGGCTACACCTTC. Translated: CASTKGGDYGYTF.

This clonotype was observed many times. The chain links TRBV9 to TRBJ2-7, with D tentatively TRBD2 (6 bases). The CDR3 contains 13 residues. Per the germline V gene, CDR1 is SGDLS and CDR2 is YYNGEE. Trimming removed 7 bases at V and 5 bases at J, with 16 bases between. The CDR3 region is CASGGLSGHEQYF. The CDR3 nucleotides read TGTGCCAGCGGTGGACTATCGGGCCACGAGCAGTACTTC.

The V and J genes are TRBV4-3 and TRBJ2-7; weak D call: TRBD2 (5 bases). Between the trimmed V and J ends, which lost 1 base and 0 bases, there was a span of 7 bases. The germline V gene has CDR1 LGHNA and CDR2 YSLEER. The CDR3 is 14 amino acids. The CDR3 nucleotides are TGCGCCAGCAGCCAAGCGGGGAACTCCTACGAGCAGTACTTC. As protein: CASSQAGNSYEQYF.

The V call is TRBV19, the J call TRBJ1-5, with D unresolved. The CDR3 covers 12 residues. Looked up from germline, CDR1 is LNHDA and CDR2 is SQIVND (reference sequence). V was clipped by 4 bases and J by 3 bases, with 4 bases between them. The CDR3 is CASSTNNQPQHF. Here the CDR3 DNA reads TGTGCCAGTAGTACTAACAATCAGCCCCAGCATTTT. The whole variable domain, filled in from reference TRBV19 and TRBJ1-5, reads DGGITQSPKYLFRKEGQNVTLSCEQNLNHDAMYWYRQDPGQGLRLIYYSQIVNDFQKGDIAEGYSVSREKKESFPLTVTSAQKNPTAFYLCASSTNNQPQHFGDGTRLSIL.

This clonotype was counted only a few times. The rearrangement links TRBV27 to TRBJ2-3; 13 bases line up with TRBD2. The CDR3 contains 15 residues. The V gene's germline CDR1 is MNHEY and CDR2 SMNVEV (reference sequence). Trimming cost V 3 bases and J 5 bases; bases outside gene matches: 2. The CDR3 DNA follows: TGTGCCAGCAGTTTCGGGACTAGCGGGATAGATACGCAGTATTTT. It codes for CASSFGTSGIDTQYF.

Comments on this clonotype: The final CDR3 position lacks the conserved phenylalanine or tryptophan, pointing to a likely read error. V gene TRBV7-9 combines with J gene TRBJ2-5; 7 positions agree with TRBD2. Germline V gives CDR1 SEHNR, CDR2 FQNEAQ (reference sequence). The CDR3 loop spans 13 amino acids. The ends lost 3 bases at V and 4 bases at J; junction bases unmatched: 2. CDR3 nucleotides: TGTGCCAGCAGCTTGGGCGGGAGAGAGACCCAGTACTTA. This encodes CASSLGGRETQYL.

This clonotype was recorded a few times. The CDR3 DNA reads as TGTGCCAGCCTTAACACGATGTCAGGGGGCGAGCAGTACTTC. This translates into CASLNTMSGGEQYF. The rearrangement joins TRBV18 to TRBJ2-7; 7 bases are shared with TRBD1. The V gene's germline CDR1 is KGHSH and CDR2 LQKENI. This CDR3 contains 14 residues. V shed 8 bases and J 6 bases; nucleotides not matched to a gene: 13.

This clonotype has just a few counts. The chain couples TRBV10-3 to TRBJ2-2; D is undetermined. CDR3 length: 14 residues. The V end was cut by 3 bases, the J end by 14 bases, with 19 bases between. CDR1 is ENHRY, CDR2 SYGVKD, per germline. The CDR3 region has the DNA TGTGCCATCAGTGAATCTTCCGAGCGCCTGGGTCTGTTTTTT. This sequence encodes CAISESSERLGLFF.

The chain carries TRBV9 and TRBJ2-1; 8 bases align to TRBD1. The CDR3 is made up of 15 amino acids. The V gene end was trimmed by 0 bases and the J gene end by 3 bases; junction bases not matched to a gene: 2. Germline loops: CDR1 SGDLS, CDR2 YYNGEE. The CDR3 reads CASSVDGQGYNEQFF. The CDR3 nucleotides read TGTGCCAGCAGCGTAGATGGACAGGGCTACAATGAGCAGTTCTTC. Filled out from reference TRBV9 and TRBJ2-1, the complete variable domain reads DSGVTQTPKHLITATGQRVTLRCSPRSGDLSVYWYQQSLDQGLQFLIQYYNGEERAKGNILERFSAQQFPDLHSELNLSSLELGDSALYFCASSVDGQGYNEQFFGPGTRLTVL.

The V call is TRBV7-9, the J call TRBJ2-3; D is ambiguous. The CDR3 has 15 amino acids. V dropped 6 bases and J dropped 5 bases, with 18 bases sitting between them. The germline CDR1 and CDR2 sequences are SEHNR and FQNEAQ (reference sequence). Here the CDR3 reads CASSPTVGPGDTQYF. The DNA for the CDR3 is TGTGCCAGCAGTCCGACTGTAGGGCCAGGAGATACGCAGTATTTT. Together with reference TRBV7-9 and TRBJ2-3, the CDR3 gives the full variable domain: DTGVSQNPRHKITKRGQNVTFRCDPISEHNRLYWYRQTLGQGPEFLTYFQNEAQLEKSRLLSDRFSAERPKGSFSTLEIQRTEQGDSAMYLCASSPTVGPGDTQYFGPGTRLTVL.

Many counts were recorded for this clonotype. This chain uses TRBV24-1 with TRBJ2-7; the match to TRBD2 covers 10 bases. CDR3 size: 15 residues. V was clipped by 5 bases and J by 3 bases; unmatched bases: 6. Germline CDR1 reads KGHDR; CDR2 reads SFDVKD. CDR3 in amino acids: CATSVLAGAFYEQYF. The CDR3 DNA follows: TGTGCCACCAGTGTTCTAGCGGGGGCCTTCTACGAGCAGTACTTC.

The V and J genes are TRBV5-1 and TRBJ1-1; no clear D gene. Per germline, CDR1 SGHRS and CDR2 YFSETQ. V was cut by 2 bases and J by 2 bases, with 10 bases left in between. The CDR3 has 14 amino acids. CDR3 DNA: TGCGCCAGCAGCTTTCACGGGGATAACACTGAAGCTTTCTTT. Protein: CASSFHGDNTEAFF.

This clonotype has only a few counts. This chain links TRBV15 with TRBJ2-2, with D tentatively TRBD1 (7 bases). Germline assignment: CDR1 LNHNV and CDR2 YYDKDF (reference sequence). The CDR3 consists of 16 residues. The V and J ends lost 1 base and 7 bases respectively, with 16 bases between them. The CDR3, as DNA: TGTGCCACCAGCAGAGCCAACGCGGGACAGCTCGGGGAGCTGTTTTTT. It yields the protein CATSRANAGQLGELFF.

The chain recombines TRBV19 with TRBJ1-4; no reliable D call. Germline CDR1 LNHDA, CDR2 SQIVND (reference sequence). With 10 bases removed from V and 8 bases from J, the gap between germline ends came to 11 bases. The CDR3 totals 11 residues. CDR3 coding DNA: TGTGCCATCGTAATAGGGGAAAAACTGTTTTTT. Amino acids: CAIVIGEKLFF.

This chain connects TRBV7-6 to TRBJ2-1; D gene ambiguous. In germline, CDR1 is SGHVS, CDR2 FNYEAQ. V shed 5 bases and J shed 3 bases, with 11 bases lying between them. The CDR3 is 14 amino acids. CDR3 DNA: TGTGCCAGCAGCCCAGATGGTCTCTACAATGAGCAGTTCTTC. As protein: CASSPDGLYNEQFF.

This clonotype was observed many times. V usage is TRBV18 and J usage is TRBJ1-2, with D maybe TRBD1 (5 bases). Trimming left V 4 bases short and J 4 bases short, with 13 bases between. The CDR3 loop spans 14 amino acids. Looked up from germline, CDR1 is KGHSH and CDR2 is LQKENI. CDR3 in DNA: TGTGCCAGCTCACAGGATGGGACGGCCTATGGCTACACCTTC. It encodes CASSQDGTAYGYTF.